This is a list of T cell receptor beta chains from one sample in a study of CD8+ T cells in alopecia areata. Profiled with immunoSEQ multiplex PCR; TCRdb holds only in-frame clones, not every one. The sample contains 150,000 to 200,000 clones, around 58% of which appear only once. The sequencing here drew on CD4+ T cells sorted from blood, taken between weeks 55 and 70, from a patient treated with tofacitinib. All receptors come from a human donor with alopecia areata. Each CDR3 is given with its conserved first and last residue. Each record gives: V gene, CDR3 length, J gene, clone size, D gene, CDR3 DNA, CDR3 protein. A D gene is named only where the DNA matches it firmly. Clone size, where shown, is once, few, many, or a class for clones that have expanded.

v_call: TRBV6-5
cdr3_length: 13
j_call: TRBJ2-3
clone_size: .
d_call: .
cdr3_nt: TGTGCCAGCAGTCCATCCCATTCTATTACGCAGTATTTT
cdr3_aa: CASSPSHSITQYF

v_call: TRBV29-1
cdr3_length: 13
j_call: TRBJ2-7
clone_size: .
d_call: .
cdr3_nt: TGCAGCGTTGAATATTCGGGTGGCTACGAGCAGTACTTC
cdr3_aa: CSVEYSGGYEQYF

v_call: TRBV29-1
cdr3_length: 15
j_call: TRBJ2-5
clone_size: .
d_call: .
cdr3_nt: TGCAGCGTTATTTGGGACGGCTCCCCCACCCAGACCCAGTACTTC
cdr3_aa: CSVIWDGSPTQTQYF

v_call: TRBV5-1
cdr3_length: 15
j_call: TRBJ2-5
clone_size: .
d_call: TRBD1
cdr3_nt: TGCGCCAGCAGCTTGTGGGCACAGGGGAAAGAGACCCAGTACTTC
cdr3_aa: CASSLWAQGKETQYF

v_call: TRBV30
cdr3_length: 13
j_call: TRBJ1-5
clone_size: .
d_call: .
cdr3_nt: TGTGCCTGGAGTGTACAGGAACATCAGCCCCAGCATTTT
cdr3_aa: CAWSVQEHQPQHF

v_call: TRBV30
cdr3_length: 14
j_call: TRBJ2-7
clone_size: few
d_call: .
cdr3_nt: TGTGCCTGGACTAGGGGGACTGGGACCTACGAGCAGTACTTC
cdr3_aa: CAWTRGTGTYEQYF

v_call: TRBV30
cdr3_length: 12
j_call: TRBJ1-2
clone_size: few
d_call: .
cdr3_nt: TGTGCCTGGAGTACGGGAGTTTATGGCTACACCTTC
cdr3_aa: CAWSTGVYGYTF

v_call: TRBV5-1
cdr3_length: 13
j_call: TRBJ1-1
clone_size: .
d_call: .
cdr3_nt: TGCGCCAGCAGCTATGGCGGTTTCACTGAAGCTTTCTTT
cdr3_aa: CASSYGGFTEAFF

v_call: TRBV12-5
cdr3_length: 12
j_call: TRBJ1-5
clone_size: .
d_call: .
cdr3_nt: TGTGCTAGTGGTTTGGAAAATCAGCCCCAGCATTTT
cdr3_aa: CASGLENQPQHF

v_call: TRBV7-3
cdr3_length: 15
j_call: TRBJ1-1
clone_size: .
d_call: .
cdr3_nt: TGTGCCAGCAGCAAATCAGGACCGATGAACACTGAAGCTTTCTTT
cdr3_aa: CASSKSGPMNTEAFF

v_call: TRBV2
cdr3_length: 14
j_call: TRBJ1-3
clone_size: few
d_call: .
cdr3_nt: TGTGCCAGCAGTGAAGACAGGGTTCTGGACACCATATATTTT
cdr3_aa: CASSEDRVLDTIYF

v_call: TRBV6-6
cdr3_length: 14
j_call: TRBJ1-1
clone_size: .
d_call: TRBD1
cdr3_nt: TGTGCCAGCAGTTACGACAGGGGTGGGACTGAAGCTTTCTTT
cdr3_aa: CASSYDRGGTEAFF

v_call: TRBV12-2
cdr3_length: 16
j_call: TRBJ2-1
clone_size: .
d_call: .
cdr3_nt: TGTGCAAGTCGCCATACAGGAAAACAGAACTACAATGAGCAGTTCTTC
cdr3_aa: CASRHTGKQNYNEQFF

v_call: TRBV2
cdr3_length: 13
j_call: TRBJ2-5
clone_size: .
d_call: .
cdr3_nt: TGTGCCAGCAGTGAAAGGCCCTGGGAGACCCAGTACTTC
cdr3_aa: CASSERPWETQYF

v_call: TRBV5-6
cdr3_length: 12
j_call: TRBJ2-3
clone_size: .
d_call: .
cdr3_nt: TGTGCCAGCAGCTACAAAGACTCGTTATTCCTTTTT
cdr3_aa: CASSYKDSLFLF

v_call: TRBV4-2
cdr3_length: 15
j_call: TRBJ2-1
clone_size: .
d_call: TRBD2
cdr3_nt: TGTGCCAGCAGCCAATGGGGGACTACCTACAATGAGCAGTTCTTC
cdr3_aa: CASSQWGTTYNEQFF